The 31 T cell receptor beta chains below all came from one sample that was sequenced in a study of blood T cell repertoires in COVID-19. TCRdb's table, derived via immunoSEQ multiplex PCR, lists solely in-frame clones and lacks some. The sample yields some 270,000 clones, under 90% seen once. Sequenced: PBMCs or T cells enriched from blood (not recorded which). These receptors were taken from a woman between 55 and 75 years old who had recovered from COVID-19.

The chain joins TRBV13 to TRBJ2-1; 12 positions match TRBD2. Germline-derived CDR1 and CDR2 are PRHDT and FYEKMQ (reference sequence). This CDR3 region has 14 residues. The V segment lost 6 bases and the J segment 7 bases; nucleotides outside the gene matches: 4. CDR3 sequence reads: CASRLAGGLNEQFF. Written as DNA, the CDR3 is TGTGCCAGCAGGCTAGCGGGGGGGTTGAATGAGCAGTTCTTC. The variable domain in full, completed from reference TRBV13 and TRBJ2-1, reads AAGVIQSPRHLIKEKRETATLKCYPIPRHDTVYWYQQGPGQDPQFLISFYEKMQSDKGSIPDRFSAQQFSDYHSELNMSSLELGDSALYFCASRLAGGLNEQFFGPGTRLTVL.

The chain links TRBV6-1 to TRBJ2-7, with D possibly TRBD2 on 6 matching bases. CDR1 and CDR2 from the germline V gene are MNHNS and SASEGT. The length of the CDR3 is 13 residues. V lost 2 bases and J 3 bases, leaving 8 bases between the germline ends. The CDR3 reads CASSEQGGYEQYF. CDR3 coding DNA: TGTGCCAGCAGTGAACAGGGAGGCTACGAGCAGTACTTC.

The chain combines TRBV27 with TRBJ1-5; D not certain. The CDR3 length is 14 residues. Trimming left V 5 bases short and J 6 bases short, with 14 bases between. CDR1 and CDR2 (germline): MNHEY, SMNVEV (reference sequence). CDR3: CASSPEHGGQPQHF. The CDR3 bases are TGTGCCAGCAGTCCAGAACACGGAGGTCAGCCCCAGCATTTT.

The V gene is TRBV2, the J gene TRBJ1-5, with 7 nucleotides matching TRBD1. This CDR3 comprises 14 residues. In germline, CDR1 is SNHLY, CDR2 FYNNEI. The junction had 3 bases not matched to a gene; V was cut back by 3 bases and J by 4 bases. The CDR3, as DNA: TGTGCCAGCAGTGAGAGACAGGGAAATCAGCCCCAGCATTTT. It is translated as CASSERQGNQPQHF.

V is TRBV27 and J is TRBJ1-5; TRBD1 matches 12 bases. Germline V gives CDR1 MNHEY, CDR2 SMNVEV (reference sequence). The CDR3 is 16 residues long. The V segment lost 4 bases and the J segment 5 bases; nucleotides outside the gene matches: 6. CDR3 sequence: CASSSRDRGLHQPQHF. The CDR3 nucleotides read TGTGCCAGCAGTTCCCGGGACAGGGGGCTCCATCAGCCCCAGCATTTT.

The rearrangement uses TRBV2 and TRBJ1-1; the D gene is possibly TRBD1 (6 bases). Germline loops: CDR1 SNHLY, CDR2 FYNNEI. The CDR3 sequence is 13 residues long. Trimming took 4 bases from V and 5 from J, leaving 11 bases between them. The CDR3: CASSGEGGTEAFF. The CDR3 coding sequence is TGTGCCAGCAGTGGAGAGGGGGGGACTGAAGCTTTCTTT.

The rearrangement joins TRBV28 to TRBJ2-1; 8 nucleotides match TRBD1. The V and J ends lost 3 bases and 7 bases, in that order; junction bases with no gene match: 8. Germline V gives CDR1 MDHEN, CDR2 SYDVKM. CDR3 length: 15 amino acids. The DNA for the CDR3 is TGTGCCAGCAGTTTGGGCAGGGGGCACGGGAATGAGCAGTTCTTC. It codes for CASSLGRGHGNEQFF.

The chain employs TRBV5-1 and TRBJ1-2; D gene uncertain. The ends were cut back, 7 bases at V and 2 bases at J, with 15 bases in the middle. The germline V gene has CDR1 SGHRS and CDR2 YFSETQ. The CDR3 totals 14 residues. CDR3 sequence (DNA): TGCGCCAGCTCCTCCACTCCCGGGAACTATGGCTACACCTTC. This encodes CASSSTPGNYGYTF. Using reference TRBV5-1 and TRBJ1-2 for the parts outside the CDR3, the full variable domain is KAGVTQTPRYLIKTRGQQVTLSCSPISGHRSVSWYQQTPGQGLQFLFEYFSETQRNKGNFPGRFSGRQFSNSRSEMNVSTLELGDSALYLCASSSTPGNYGYTFGSGTRLTVV.

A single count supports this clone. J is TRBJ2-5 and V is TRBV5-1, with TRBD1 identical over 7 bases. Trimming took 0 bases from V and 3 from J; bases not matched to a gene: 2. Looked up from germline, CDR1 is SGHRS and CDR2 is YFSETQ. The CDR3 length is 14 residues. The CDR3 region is CASSLGDREETQYF. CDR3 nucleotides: TGCGCCAGCAGCTTGGGTGACAGGGAAGAGACCCAGTACTTC.

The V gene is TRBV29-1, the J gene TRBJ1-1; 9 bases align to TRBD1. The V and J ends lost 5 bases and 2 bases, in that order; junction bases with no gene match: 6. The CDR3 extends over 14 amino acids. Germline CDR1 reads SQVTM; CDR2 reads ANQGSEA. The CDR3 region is CSVTRDRDNTEAFF. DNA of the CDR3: TGCAGCGTTACCCGGGACAGGGACAACACTGAAGCTTTCTTT. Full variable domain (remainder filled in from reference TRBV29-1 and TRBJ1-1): SAVISQKPSRDICQRGTSLTIQCQVDSQVTMMFWYRQQPGQSLTLIATANQGSEATYESGFVIDKFPISRPNLTFSTLTVSNMSPEDSSIYLCSVTRDRDNTEAFFGQGTRLTVV.

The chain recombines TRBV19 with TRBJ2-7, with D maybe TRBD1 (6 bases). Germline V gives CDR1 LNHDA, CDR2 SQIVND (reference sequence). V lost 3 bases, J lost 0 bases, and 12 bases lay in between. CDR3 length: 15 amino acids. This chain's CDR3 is CASSIEQGSSYEQYF. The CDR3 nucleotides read TGTGCCAGTAGTATCGAGCAGGGGTCCTCCTACGAGCAGTACTTC. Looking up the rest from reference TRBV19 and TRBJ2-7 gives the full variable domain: DGGITQSPKYLFRKEGQNVTLSCEQNLNHDAMYWYRQDPGQGLRLIYYSQIVNDFQKGDIAEGYSVSREKKESFPLTVTSAQKNPTAFYLCASSIEQGSSYEQYFGPGTRLTVT.

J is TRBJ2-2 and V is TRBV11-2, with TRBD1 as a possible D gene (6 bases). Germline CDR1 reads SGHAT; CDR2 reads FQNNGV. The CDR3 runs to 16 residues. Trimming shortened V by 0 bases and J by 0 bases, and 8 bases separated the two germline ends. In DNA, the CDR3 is TGTGCCAGCAGCTTAGAGTGGACAGCGAACACCGGGGAGCTGTTTTTT. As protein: CASSLEWTANTGELFF.

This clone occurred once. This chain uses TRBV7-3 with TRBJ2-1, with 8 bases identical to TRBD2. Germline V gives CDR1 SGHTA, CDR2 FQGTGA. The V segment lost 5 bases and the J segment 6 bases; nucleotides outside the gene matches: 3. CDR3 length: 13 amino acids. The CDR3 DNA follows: TGTGCCAGCAGCCCGGGACTAGTCAATGAGCAGTTCTTC. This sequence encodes CASSPGLVNEQFF.

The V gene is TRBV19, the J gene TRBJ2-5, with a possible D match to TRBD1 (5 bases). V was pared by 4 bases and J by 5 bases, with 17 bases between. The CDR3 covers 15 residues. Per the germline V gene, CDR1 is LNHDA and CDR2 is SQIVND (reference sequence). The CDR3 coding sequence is TGTGCCAGTAGTAAGGTTGGTCAGGGTCCGGAGACCCAGTACTTC. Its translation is CASSKVGQGPETQYF.

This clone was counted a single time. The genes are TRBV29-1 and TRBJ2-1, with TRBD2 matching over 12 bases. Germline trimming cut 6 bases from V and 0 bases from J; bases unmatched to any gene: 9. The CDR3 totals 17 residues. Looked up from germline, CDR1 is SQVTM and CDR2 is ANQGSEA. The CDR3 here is CSVGGLAGRSSYNEQFF. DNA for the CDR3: TGCAGCGTGGGGGGACTAGCGGGCCGAAGCTCCTACAATGAGCAGTTCTTC.

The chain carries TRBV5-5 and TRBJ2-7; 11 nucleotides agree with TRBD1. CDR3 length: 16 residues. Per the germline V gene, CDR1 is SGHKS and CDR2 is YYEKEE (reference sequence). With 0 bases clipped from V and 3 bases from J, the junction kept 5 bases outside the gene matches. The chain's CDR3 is CASSLALDRGLYEQYF. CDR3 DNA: TGTGCCAGCAGCTTGGCCCTGGACAGGGGGCTCTACGAGCAGTACTTC.

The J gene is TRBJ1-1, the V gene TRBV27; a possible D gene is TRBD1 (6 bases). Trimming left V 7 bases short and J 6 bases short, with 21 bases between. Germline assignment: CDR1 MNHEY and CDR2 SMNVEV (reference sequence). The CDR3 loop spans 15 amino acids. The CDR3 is CASKNAGAGRPEAFF. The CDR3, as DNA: TGTGCCAGCAAAAACGCAGGGGCCGGTCGGCCTGAAGCTTTCTTT.

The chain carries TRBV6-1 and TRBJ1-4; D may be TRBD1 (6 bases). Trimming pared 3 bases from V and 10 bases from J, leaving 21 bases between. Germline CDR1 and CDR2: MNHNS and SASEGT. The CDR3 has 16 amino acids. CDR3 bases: TGTGCCAGCAGTGACCCTGGGGCAGGGGATGTCGGAAAACTGTTTTTT. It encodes CASSDPGAGDVGKLFF.

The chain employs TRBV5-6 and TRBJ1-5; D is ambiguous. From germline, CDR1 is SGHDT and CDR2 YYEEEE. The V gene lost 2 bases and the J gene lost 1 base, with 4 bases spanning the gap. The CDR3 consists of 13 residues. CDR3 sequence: CASSFGSNQPQHF. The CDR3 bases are TGTGCCAGCAGCTTCGGGAGCAATCAGCCCCAGCATTTT.

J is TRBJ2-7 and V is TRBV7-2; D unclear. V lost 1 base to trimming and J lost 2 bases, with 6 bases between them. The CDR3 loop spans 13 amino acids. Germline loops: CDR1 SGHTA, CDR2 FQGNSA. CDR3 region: CASSLVLTYEQYF. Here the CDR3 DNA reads TGTGCCAGCAGCTTAGTTTTAACCTACGAGCAGTACTTC.

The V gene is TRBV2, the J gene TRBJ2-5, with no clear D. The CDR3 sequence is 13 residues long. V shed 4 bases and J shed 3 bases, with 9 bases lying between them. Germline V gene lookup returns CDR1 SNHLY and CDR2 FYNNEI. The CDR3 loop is CASSASRKETQYF. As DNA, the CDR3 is TGTGCCAGCAGTGCTTCCAGAAAAGAGACCCAGTACTTC.

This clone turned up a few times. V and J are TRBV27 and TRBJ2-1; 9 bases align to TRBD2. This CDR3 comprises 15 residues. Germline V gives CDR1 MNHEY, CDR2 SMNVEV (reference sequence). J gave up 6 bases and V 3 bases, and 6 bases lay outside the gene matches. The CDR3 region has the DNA TGTGCCAGCAGTTTGCAACTAGCGGGCCCCAATGAGCAGTTCTTC. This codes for CASSLQLAGPNEQFF.

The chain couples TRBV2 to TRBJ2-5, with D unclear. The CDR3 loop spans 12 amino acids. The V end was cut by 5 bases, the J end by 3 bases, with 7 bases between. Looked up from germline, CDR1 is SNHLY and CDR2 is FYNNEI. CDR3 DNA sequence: TGTGCCAGCAGTTGGGCGAAAGAGACCCAGTACTTC. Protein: CASSWAKETQYF.

The CDR3 reads CASRDTGVGYGYTF. The CDR3 bases are TGTGCCAGCAGGGATACAGGGGTCGGATATGGCTACACCTTC. This chain connects TRBV2 to TRBJ1-2, with 7 bases fitting TRBD1. Germline assignment: CDR1 SNHLY and CDR2 FYNNEI. V lost 6 bases and J lost 5; bases outside the gene matches: 9. The CDR3 loop spans 14 amino acids.

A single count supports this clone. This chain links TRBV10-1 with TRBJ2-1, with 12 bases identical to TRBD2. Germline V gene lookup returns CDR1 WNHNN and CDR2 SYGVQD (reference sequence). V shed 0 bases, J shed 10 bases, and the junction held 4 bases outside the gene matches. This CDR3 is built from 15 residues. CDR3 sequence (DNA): TGCGCCAGCAGTGAGTCGGGGACTAGCGGGCCGGAGCAGTTCTTC. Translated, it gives CASSESGTSGPEQFF.

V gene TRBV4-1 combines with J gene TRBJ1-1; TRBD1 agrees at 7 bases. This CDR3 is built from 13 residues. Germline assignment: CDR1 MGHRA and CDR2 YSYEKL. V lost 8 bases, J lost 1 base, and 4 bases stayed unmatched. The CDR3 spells CASGGQTNTEAFF. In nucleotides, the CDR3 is TGCGCCAGCGGGGGACAGACGAACACTGAAGCTTTCTTT.

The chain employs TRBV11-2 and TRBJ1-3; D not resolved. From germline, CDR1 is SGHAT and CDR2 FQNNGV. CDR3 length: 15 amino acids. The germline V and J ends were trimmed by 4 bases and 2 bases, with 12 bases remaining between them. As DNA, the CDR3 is TGTGCCAGCAGCTCGCCCCGGGGTACTGGAAACACCATATATTTT. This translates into CASSSPRGTGNTIYF.

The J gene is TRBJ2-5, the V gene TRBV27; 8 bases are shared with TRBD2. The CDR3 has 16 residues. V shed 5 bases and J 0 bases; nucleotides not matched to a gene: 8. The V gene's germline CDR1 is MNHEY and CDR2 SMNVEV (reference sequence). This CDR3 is CASSPLAGKYQETQYF. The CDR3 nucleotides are TGTGCCAGCAGTCCCTTAGCGGGAAAGTACCAAGAGACCCAGTACTTC.

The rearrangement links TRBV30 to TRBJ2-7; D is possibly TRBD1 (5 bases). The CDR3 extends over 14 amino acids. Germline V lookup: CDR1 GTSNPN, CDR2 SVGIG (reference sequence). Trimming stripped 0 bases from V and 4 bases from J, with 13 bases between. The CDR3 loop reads CAWSVWAGPYEQYF. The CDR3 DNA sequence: TGTGCCTGGAGTGTTTGGGCAGGGCCTTACGAGCAGTACTTC.

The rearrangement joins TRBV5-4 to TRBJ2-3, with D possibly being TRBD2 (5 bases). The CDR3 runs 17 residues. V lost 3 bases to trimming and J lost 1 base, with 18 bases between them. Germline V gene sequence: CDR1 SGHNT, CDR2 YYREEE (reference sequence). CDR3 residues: CASSSAPIAWGTDTQYF. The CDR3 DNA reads TGTGCCAGCAGCTCCGCTCCGATAGCGTGGGGCACAGATACGCAGTATTTT. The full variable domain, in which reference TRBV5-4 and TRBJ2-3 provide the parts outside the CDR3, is ETGVTQSPTHLIKTRGQQVTLRCSSQSGHNTVSWYQQALGQGPQFIFQYYREEENGRGNFPPRFSGLQFPNYSSELNVNALELDDSALYLCASSSAPIAWGTDTQYFGPGTRLTVL.

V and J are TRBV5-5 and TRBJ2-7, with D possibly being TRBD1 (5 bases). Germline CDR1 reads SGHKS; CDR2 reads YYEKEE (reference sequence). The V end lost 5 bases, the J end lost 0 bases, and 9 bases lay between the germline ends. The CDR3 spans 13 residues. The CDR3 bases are TGTGCCAGCAGACAGGACCACTCCTACGAGCAGTACTTC. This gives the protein CASRQDHSYEQYF.